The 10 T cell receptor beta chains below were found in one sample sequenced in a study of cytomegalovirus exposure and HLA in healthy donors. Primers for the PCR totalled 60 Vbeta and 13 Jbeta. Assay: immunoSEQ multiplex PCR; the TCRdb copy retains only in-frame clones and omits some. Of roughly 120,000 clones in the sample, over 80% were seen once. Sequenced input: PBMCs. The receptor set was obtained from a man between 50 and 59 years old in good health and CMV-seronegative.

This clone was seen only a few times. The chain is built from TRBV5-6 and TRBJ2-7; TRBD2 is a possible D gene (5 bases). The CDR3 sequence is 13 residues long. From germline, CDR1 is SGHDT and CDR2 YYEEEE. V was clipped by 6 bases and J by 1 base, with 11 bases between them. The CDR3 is CASTQTGSYEQYF. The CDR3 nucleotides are TGTGCCAGCACCCAAACGGGGTCCTACGAGCAGTACTTC.

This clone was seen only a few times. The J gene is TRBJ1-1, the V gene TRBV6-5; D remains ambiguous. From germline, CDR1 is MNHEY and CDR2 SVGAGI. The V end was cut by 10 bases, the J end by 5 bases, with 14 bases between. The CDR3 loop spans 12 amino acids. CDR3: CATRGPPTEAFF. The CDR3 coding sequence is TGTGCCACCCGCGGGCCCCCGACTGAAGCTTTCTTT.

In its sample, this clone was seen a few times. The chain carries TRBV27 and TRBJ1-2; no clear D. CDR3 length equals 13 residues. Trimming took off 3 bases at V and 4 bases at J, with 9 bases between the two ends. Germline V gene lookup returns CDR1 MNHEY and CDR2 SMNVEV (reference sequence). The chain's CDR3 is CASSLVAGYGYTF. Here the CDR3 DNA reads TGTGCCAGCAGTTTGGTGGCAGGCTATGGCTACACCTTC.

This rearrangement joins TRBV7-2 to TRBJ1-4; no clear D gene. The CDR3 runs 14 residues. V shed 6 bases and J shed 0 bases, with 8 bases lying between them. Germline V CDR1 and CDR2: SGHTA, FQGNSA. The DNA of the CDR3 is TGTGCCAGCAGAGACCAGGCAACTAATGAAAAACTGTTTTTT. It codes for CASRDQATNEKLFF.

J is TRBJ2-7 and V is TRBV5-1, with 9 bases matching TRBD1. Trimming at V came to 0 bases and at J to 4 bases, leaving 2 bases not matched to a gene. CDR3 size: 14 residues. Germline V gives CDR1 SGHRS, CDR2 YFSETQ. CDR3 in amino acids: CASSLGDREYEQYF. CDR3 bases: TGCGCCAGCAGCTTGGGGGACAGGGAGTACGAGCAGTACTTC.

CDR3 protein: CASSEYRGTRYGYTF. In DNA, the CDR3 is TGTGCCAGCAGTGAATACCGAGGGACACGCTATGGCTACACCTTC. The chain has TRBV2 and TRBJ1-2; TRBD1 is a possible D gene (6 bases). This CDR3 comprises 15 residues. Per the germline V gene, CDR1 is SNHLY and CDR2 is FYNNEI. With 2 bases removed from V and 4 bases from J, the gap between germline ends came to 14 bases.

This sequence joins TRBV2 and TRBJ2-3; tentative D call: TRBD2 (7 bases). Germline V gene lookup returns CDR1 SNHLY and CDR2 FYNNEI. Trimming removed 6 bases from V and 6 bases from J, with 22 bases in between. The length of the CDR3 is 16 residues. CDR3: CASRTRGGGRGDTQYF. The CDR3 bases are TGTGCCAGCAGAACACGAGGCGGTGGGAGGGGGGATACGCAGTATTTT.

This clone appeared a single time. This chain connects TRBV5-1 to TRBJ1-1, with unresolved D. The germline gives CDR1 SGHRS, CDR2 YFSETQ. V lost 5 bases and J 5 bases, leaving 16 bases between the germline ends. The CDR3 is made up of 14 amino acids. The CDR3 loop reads CASRPTRTLTEAFF. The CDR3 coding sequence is TGCGCCAGCAGACCCACCAGGACTTTAACTGAAGCTTTCTTT.

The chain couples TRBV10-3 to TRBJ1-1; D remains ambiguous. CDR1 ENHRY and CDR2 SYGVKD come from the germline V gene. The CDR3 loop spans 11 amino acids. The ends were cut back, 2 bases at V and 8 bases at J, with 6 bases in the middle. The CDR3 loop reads CAISEGREAFF. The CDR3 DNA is TGTGCCATCAGTGAGGGGCGCGAAGCTTTCTTT.

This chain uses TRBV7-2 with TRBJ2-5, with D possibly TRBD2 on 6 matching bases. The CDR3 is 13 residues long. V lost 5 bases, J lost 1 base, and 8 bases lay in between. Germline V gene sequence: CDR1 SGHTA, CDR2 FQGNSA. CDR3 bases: TGTGCCAGCAGCCGGGGACTCCAAGAGACCCAGTACTTC. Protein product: CASSRGLQETQYF. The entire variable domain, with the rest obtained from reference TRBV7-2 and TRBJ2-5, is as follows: GAGVSQSPSNKVTEKGKDVELRCDPISGHTALYWYRQSLGQGLEFLIYFQGNSAPDKSGLPSDRFSAERTGGSVSTLTIQRTQQEDSAVYLCASSRGLQETQYFGPGTRLLVL.